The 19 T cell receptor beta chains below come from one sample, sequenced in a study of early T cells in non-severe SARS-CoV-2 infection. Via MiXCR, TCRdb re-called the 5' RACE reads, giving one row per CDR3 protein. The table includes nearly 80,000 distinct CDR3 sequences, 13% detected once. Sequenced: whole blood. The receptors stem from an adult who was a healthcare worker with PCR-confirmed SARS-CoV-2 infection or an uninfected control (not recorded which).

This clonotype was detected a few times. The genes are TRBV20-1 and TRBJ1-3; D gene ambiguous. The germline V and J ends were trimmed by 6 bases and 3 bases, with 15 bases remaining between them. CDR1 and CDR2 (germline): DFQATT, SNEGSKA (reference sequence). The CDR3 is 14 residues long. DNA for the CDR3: TGCAGTGCCCCAATTGGAGCCGGTGGAAACACCATATATTTT. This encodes CSAPIGAGGNTIYF.

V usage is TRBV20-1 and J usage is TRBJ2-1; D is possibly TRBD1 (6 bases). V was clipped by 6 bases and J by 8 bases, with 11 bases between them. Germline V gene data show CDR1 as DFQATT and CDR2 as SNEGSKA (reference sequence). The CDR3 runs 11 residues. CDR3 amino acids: CSAYREYEQFF. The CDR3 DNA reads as TGCAGTGCCTACAGGGAATATGAGCAGTTCTTC.

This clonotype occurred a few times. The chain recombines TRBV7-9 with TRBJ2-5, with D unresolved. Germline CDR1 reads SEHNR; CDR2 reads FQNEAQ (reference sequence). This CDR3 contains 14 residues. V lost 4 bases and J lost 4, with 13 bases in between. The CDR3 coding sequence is TGTGCCAGCAGCTCATCACGCCTAACAGAGACCCAGTACTTC. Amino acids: CASSSSRLTETQYF.

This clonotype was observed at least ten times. The CDR3 sequence: CASSFLAGEATDTQYF. Written as DNA, the CDR3 is TGTGCCAGCAGTTTCCTGGCAGGGGAGGCCACAGATACGCAGTATTTT. The chain recombines TRBV27 with TRBJ2-3; D could derive from TRBD1 or TRBD2 (6 bases each). The CDR3 sequence is 16 residues long. With 3 bases removed from V and 2 bases from J, the gap between germline ends came to 15 bases. In germline, CDR1 is MNHEY, CDR2 SMNVEV (reference sequence).

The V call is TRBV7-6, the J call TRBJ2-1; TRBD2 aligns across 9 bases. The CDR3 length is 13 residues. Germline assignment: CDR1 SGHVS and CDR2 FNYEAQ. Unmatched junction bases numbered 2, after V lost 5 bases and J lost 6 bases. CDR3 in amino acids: CASSTTSGNEQFF. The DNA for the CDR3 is TGTGCCAGCAGCACGACTAGCGGCAATGAGCAGTTCTTC.

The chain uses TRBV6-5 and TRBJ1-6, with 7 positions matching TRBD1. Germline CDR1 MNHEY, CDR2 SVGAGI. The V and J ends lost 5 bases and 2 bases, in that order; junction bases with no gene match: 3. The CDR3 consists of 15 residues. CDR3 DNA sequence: TGTGCCAGCAGTCCAAGGGGGCCCTATAATTCACCCCTCCACTTT. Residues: CASSPRGPYNSPLHF.

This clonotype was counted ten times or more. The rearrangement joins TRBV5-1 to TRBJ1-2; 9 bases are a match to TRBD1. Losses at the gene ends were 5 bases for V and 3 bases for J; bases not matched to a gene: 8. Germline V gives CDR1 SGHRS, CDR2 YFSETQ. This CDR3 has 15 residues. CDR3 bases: TGCGCCAGCAGACATCCACAGGGGGCGGACTATGGCTACACCTTC. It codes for CASRHPQGADYGYTF. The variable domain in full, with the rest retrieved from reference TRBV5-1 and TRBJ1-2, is KAGVTQTPRYLIKTRGQQVTLSCSPISGHRSVSWYQQTPGQGLQFLFEYFSETQRNKGNFPGRFSGRQFSNSRSEMNVSTLELGDSALYLCASRHPQGADYGYTFGSGTRLTVV.

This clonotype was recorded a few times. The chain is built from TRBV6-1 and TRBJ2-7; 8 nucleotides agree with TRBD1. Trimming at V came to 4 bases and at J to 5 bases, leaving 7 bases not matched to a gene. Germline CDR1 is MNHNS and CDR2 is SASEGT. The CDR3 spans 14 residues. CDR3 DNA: TGTGCCAGCAGTGTACAGGACAGGGTCCACGAGCAGTACTTC. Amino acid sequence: CASSVQDRVHEQYF.

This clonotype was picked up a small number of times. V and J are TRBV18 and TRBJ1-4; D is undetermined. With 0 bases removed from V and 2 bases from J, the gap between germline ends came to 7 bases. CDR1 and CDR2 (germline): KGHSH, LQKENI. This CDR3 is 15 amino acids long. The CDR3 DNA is TGTGCCAGCTCACCACCCGATACGACTAATGAAAAACTGTTTTTT. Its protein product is CASSPPDTTNEKLFF.

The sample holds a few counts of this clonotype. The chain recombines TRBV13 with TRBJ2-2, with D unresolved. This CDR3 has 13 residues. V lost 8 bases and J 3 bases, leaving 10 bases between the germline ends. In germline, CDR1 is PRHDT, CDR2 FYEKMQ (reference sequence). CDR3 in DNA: TGTGCCAGCCTAAGAGAGGACACCGGGGAGCTGTTTTTT. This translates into CASLREDTGELFF.

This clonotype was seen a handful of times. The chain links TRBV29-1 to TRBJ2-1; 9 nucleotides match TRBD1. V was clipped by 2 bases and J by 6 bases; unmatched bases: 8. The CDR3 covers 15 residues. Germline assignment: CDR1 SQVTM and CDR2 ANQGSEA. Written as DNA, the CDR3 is TGCAGCGTTGAATCCTCGGGACAGGGAATCAATGAGCAGTTCTTC. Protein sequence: CSVESSGQGINEQFF.

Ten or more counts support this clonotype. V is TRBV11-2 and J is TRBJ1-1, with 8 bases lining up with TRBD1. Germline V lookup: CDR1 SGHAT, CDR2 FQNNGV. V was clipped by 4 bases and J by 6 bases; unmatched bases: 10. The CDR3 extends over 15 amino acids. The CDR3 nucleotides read TGTGCCAGCAGCTCCTTCAGGGGGCTTAAGGCTGAAGCTTTCTTT. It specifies CASSSFRGLKAEAFF.

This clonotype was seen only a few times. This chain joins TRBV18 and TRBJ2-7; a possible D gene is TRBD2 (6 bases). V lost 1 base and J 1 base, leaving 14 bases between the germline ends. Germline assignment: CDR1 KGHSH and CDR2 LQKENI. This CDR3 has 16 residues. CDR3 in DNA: TGTGCCAGCTCACCACGTGCGGCAGGGACTTCCTACGAGCAGTACTTC. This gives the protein CASSPRAAGTSYEQYF.

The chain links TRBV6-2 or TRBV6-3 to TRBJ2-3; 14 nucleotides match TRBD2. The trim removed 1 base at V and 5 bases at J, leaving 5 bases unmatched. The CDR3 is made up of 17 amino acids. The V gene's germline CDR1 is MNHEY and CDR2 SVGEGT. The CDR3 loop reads CASSYWGLAGAGDTQYF. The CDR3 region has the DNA TGTGCCAGCAGTTACTGGGGACTAGCGGGAGCGGGAGATACGCAGTATTTT.

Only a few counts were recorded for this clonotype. CDR3 sequence reads: CASSLSANTEAFF. The CDR3 DNA follows: TGTGCCAGCAGTTTATCTGCGAACACTGAAGCTTTCTTT. The V gene is TRBV28, the J gene TRBJ1-1; unclear D gene. The CDR3 is 13 amino acids. Trimming removed 1 base from V and 1 base from J, with 4 bases in between. In germline, CDR1 is MDHEN, CDR2 SYDVKM.

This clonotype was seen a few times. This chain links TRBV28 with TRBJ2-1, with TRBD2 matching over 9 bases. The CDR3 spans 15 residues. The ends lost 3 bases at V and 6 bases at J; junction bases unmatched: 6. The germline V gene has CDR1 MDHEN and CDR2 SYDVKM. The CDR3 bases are TGTGCCAGCAGTTTCGATAGCGGGAGAAGCAATGAGCAGTTCTTC. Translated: CASSFDSGRSNEQFF.

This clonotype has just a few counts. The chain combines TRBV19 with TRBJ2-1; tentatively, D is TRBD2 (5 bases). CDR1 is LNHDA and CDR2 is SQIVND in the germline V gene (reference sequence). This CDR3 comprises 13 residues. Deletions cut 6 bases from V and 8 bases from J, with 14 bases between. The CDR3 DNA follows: TGTGCCAGTAGCACCCCGGGGAGATATGAGCAGTTCTTC. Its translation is CASSTPGRYEQFF. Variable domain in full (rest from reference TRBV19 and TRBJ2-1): DGGITQSPKYLFRKEGQNVTLSCEQNLNHDAMYWYRQDPGQGLRLIYYSQIVNDFQKGDIAEGYSVSREKKESFPLTVTSAQKNPTAFYLCASSTPGRYEQFFGPGTRLTVL.

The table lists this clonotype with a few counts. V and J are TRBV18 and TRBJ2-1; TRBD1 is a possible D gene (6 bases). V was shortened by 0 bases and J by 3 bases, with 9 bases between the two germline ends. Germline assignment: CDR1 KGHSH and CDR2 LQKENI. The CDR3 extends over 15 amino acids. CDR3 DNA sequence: TGTGCCAGCTCACCACCCGACAGGTACTACAATGAGCAGTTCTTC. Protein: CASSPPDRYYNEQFF.

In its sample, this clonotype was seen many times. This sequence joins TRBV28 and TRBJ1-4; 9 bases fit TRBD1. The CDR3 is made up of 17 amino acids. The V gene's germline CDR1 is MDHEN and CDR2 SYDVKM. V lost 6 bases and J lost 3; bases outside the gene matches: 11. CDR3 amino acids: CASRARDRVVANEKLFF. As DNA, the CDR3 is TGTGCCAGCAGGGCCCGGGACAGGGTTGTCGCTAATGAAAAACTGTTTTTT.